The rows below give T cell receptor beta chains drawn from one sample of a study of early T cells in non-severe SARS-CoV-2 infection. TCRdb analysed the 5' RACE reads with MiXCR anew, one entry per CDR3 protein. The repertoire includes about 50,000 distinct CDR3 sequences, roughly 16% of them detected once, and approximately 4% sits in the top ten. This sample comprised whole blood, obtained at baseline. The receptors were sampled from an adult who was a healthcare worker with PCR-confirmed SARS-CoV-2 infection or an uninfected control (not recorded which). Both conserved end residues are part of each CDR3. D genes are given only for firm matches. The size field is filled for only some rows; it gives once, few, many or a size class.

>TRBD1|TRBV3-1|TRBJ2-1|many
CASSQEPGTGANEQFF
TGTGCCAGCAGCCAAGAGCCAGGGACAGGGGCCAATGAGCAGTTCTTC
>NA|TRBV7-2|TRBJ2-3|NA
CASRATADTQYF
TGTGCCAGCAGAGCAACCGCAGATACGCAGTATTTT
>TRBD1|TRBV5-8|TRBJ2-2|once
CASSGIGSTGGLSPGELFF
TGTGCCAGCAGCGGCATTGGATCGACAGGGGGCCTTTCTCCCGGGGAGCTGTTTTTT
>TRBD1|TRBV12-3/TRBV12-4|TRBJ2-1|NA
CASSQQGGQFF
TGTGCCTCATCCCAACAGGGGGGGCAGTTCTTC
>TRBD2|TRBV12-3/TRBV12-4|TRBJ2-7|many
CASSFTPSGVYEQYF
TGTGCCAGCAGTTTCACGCCTAGCGGGGTGTACGAGCAGTACTTC
>NA|TRBV29-1|TRBJ2-1|few
CSVVQARGYNEQFF
TGCAGCGTTGTACAGGCGAGGGGGTACAATGAGCAGTTCTTC
>NA|TRBV6-1|TRBJ2-3|few
CASSEDRSDTQYF
TGTGCCAGCAGTGAAGACAGATCAGATACGCAGTATTTT
>NA|TRBV6-1|TRBJ2-3|few
CATLGSSTDTQYF
TGTGCCACCCTTGGGAGTAGCACAGATACGCAGTATTTT
>NA|TRBV7-9|TRBJ2-5|few
CASTLRGQETQYF
TGTGCCAGCACCTTACGGGGCCAAGAGACCCAGTACTTC
>NA|TRBV4-1|TRBJ1-2|NA
CASSQRQGGNYGYTF
TGCGCCAGCAGCCAACGGCAGGGAGGGAACTATGGCTACACCTTC
>NA|TRBV7-8|TRBJ2-7|NA
CASSMDLHYEQYF
TGTGCCAGCAGCATGGATCTTCACTACGAGCAGTACTTC
>TRBD1|TRBV10-2|TRBJ2-5|NA
CASSRDSKETQYF
TGCGCCAGCAGTAGGGACAGTAAGGAGACCCAGTACTTC
>TRBD1|TRBV3-1|TRBJ1-2|few
CASSQRDSLYGYTF
TGTGCCAGCAGCCAACGGGACAGCCTCTATGGCTACACCTTC
>NA|TRBV6-6|TRBJ2-1|few
CASSWALVGEQFF
TGTGCCAGCAGTTGGGCTCTAGTCGGTGAGCAGTTCTTC
>TRBD2|TRBV5-4|TRBJ2-2|NA
CASSLEASGRTGELFF
TGTGCCAGCAGCTTGGAGGCTAGCGGGAGGACCGGGGAGCTGTTTTTT
>NA|TRBV7-6|TRBJ2-3|NA
CASSVSLQAGTQYF
TGTGCCAGCAGCGTCTCCCTCCAGGCGGGTACGCAGTATTTT
>TRBD1|TRBV27|TRBJ2-1|NA
CASSWTGVDNEQFF
TGTGCCAGCAGTTGGACAGGGGTAGACAATGAGCAGTTCTTC
>NA|TRBV12-3/TRBV12-4|TRBJ2-5|NA
CASRTDGVETQYF
TGTGCCAGCAGGACCGACGGGGTGGAGACCCAGTACTTC
>TRBD2|TRBV5-4|TRBJ2-3|few
CASSVGLAGADTQYF
TGTGCCAGCAGCGTGGGACTAGCGGGAGCAGATACGCAGTATTTT
>NA|TRBV6-6|TRBJ2-3|few
CASSYRFPTDTQYF
TGTGCCAGCAGTTACCGCTTCCCTACAGATACGCAGTATTTT
>TRBD2|TRBV20-1|TRBJ2-1|NA
CSASGGSGRSYNEQFF
TGCAGTGCTAGTGGGGGTAGCGGGAGATCCTACAATGAGCAGTTCTTC
>NA|TRBV6-5|TRBJ1-1|few
CASSYSYGVVGTEAFF
TGTGCCAGCAGTTACTCTTACGGGGTTGTAGGCACTGAAGCTTTCTTT
>TRBD1|TRBV4-1|TRBJ2-1|few
CASSQTPPGTDYNEQFF
TGCGCCAGCAGCCAGACTCCCCCGGGGACAGACTACAATGAGCAGTTCTTC
>NA|TRBV18|TRBJ1-3|few
CASSRVDGNTIYF
TGTGCCAGCTCACGGGTTGATGGAAACACCATATATTTT
>NA|TRBV19|TRBJ2-3|many
CASSFSGRTDTQYF
TGTGCCAGTAGTTTTAGCGGACGCACAGATACGCAGTATTTT
>NA|TRBV7-2|TRBJ1-4|many
CASRGRGNEKLFF
TGTGCCAGCAGGGGCCGCGGCAATGAAAAACTGTTTTTT
>TRBD1|TRBV28|TRBJ2-3|NA
CASSLSGQNTQYF
TGTGCCAGCAGTTTATCGGGACAGAATACGCAGTATTTT
>TRBD2|TRBV4-1|TRBJ2-3|many
CASSRRPLAGGSDTQYF
TGCGCCAGCAGCCGCCGACCCCTAGCGGGGGGCTCAGATACGCAGTATTTT
>TRBD1|TRBV5-1|TRBJ2-3|few
CASTSGQGLDTQYF
TGCGCCAGCACCTCGGGACAGGGGTTAGATACGCAGTATTTT
>TRBD2|TRBV5-1|TRBJ2-5|NA
CASSYDGRETQYF
TGCGCCAGCAGCTATGACGGGAGGGAGACCCAGTACTTC
>TRBD2|TRBV12-3/TRBV12-4|TRBJ2-7|many
CASSLLPSGSHEQYF
TGTGCCAGCAGTTTACTTCCTAGCGGGAGCCACGAGCAGTACTTC
>NA|TRBV7-8|TRBJ2-7|many
CASSPSFHEQYF
TGTGCCAGCAGCCCGTCATTCCACGAGCAGTACTTC
>TRBD2|TRBV5-1|TRBJ2-1|NA
CASSLVLAGGIYNEQFF
TGCGCCAGCAGCTTGGTACTAGCGGGGGGCATATACAATGAGCAGTTCTTC
>TRBD2|TRBV6-6|TRBJ2-3|NA
CASSYTSGGAFVDTQYF
TGTGCCAGCAGTTACACTAGCGGGGGGGCTTTTGTAGATACGCAGTATTTT
>NA|TRBV27|TRBJ2-1|many
CASSPGDRVYNEQFF
TGTGCCAGCAGTCCAGGGGATAGGGTATACAATGAGCAGTTCTTC
>NA|TRBV5-1|TRBJ2-3|NA
CASTLQAGTDTQYF
TGCGCCAGCACCCTACAGGCGGGCACAGATACGCAGTATTTT
>NA|TRBV3-1|TRBJ1-2|NA
CASSPGYGYTF
TGTGCCAGCAGCCCAGGCTATGGCTACACCTTC
>NA|TRBV11-3|TRBJ2-5|NA
CTSSSARGQTQYF
TGTACCAGCAGCTCCGCGCGGGGACAGACCCAGTACTTC
>NA|TRBV5-1|TRBJ2-1|many
CASSLRPDGEQFF
TGCGCCAGCAGCTTGCGTCCGGACGGTGAGCAGTTCTTC
>NA|TRBV6-4|TRBJ2-3|NA
CASSDSVGSTDTQYF
TGTGCCAGCAGTGACTCAGTAGGCAGCACAGATACGCAGTATTTT
>NA|TRBV29-1|TRBJ2-1|many
CSVFEGPNEQFF
TGCAGCGTTTTCGAGGGACCCAATGAGCAGTTCTTC